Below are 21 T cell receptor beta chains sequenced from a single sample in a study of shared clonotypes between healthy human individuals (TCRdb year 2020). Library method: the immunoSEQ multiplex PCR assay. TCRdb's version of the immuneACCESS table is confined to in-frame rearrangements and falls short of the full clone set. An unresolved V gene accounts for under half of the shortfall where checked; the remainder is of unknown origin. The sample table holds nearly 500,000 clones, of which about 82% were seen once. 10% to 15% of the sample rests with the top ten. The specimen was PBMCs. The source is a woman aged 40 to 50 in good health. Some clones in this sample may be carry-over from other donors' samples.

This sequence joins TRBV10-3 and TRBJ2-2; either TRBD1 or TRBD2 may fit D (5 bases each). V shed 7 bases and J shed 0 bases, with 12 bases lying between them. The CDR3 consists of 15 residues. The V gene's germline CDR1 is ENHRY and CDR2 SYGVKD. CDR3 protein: CAIKGTGANTGELFF. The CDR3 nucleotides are TGTGCCATCAAGGGGACCGGCGCGAACACCGGGGAGCTGTTTTTT.

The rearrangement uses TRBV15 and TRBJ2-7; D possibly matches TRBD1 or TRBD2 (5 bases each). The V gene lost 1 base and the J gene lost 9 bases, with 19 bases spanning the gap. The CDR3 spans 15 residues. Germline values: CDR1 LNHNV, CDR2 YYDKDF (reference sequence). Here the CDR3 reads CATSRVAGGSFGQYF. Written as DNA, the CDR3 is TGTGCCACCAGCAGAGTGGCTGGGGGAAGTTTCGGGCAGTACTTC.

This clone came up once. CDR3 protein: CASSWSQGASTDTQYF. DNA of the CDR3: TGTGCCAGCAGCTGGTCCCAGGGAGCTAGCACAGATACGCAGTATTTT. The V and J genes are TRBV7-9 and TRBJ2-3; tentatively, D is TRBD1 or TRBD2 (5 bases each). V was pared by 4 bases and J by 0 bases, with 14 bases between. The CDR3 has 16 residues. CDR1 is SEHNR and CDR2 is FQNEAQ in the germline V gene (reference sequence).

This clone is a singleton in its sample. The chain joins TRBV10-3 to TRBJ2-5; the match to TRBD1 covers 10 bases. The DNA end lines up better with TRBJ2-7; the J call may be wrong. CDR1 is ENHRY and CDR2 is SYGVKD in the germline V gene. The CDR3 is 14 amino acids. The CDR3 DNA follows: TGTGCCATCAGTACTGGACAGGGGGCCTACGAGCAGTACTTC. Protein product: CAISTGQGAYEQYF.

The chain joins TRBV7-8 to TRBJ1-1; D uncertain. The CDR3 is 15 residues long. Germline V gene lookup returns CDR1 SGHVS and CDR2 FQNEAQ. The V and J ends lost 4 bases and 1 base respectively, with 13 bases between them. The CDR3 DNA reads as TGTGCCAGCAGCTCACTGGTAGCGGGGAACACTGAAGCTTTCTTT. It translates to CASSSLVAGNTEAFF. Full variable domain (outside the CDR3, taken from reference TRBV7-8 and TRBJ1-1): GAGVSQSPRYKVAKRGQDVALRCDPISGHVSLFWYQQALGQGPEFLTYFQNEAQLDKSGLPSDRFFAERPEGSVSTLKIQRTQQEDSAVYLCASSSLVAGNTEAFFGQGTRLTVV.

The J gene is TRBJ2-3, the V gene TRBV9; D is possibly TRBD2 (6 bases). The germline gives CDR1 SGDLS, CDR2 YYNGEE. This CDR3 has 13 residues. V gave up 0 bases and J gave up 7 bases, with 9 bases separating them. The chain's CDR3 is CASSVGEENTQYF. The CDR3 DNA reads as TGTGCCAGCAGCGTAGGGGAGGAGAATACGCAGTATTTT.

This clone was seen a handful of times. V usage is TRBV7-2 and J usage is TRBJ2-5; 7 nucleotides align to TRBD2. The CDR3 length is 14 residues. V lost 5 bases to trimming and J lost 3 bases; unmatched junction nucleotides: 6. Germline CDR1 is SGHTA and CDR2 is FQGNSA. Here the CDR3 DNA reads TGTGCCAGCAGCCCGGGACTATCGAAAGAGACCCAGTACTTC. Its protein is CASSPGLSKETQYF. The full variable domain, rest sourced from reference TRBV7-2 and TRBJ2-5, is GAGVSQSPSNKVTEKGKDVELRCDPISGHTALYWYRQSLGQGLEFLIYFQGNSAPDKSGLPSDRFSAERTGGSVSTLTIQRTQQEDSAVYLCASSPGLSKETQYFGPGTRLLVL.

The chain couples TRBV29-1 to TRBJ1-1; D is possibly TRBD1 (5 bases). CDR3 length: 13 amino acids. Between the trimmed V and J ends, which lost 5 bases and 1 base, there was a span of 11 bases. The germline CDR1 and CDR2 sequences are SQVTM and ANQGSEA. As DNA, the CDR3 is TGCAGCGTTCGGGAGGGGTCGAACACTGAAGCTTTCTTT. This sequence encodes CSVREGSNTEAFF.

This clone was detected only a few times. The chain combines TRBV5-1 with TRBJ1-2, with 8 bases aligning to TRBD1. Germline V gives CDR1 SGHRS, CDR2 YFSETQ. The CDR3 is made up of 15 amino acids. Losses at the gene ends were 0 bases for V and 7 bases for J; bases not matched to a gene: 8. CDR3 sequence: CASSLAGQGALGYTF. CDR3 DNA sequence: TGCGCCAGCAGCTTGGCCGGTCAGGGGGCGCTTGGCTACACCTTC.

Here the CDR3 reads CASRADRESYEQYF. DNA of the CDR3: TGTGCCAGCAGGGCCGACAGGGAGTCCTACGAGCAGTACTTC. The rearrangement links TRBV6-5 to TRBJ2-7; 7 bases fit TRBD1. Germline V lookup: CDR1 MNHEY, CDR2 SVGAGI. This CDR3 is 14 amino acids long. J gave up 1 base and V 6 bases, and 6 bases lay outside the gene matches.

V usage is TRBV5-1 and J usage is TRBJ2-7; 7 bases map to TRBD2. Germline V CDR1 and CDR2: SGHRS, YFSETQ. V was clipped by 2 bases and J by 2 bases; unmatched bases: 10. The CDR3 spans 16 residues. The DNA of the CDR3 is TGCGCCAGCAGCTTCAATGTAGGGGAGGGCCCCTACGAGCAGTACTTC. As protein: CASSFNVGEGPYEQYF.

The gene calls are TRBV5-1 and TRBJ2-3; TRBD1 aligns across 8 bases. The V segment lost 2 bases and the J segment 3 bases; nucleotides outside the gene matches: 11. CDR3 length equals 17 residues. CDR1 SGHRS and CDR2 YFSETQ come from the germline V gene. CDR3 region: CASSLPQGALPTDTQYF. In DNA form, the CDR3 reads TGCGCCAGCAGCTTACCTCAGGGGGCATTACCTACAGATACGCAGTATTTT.

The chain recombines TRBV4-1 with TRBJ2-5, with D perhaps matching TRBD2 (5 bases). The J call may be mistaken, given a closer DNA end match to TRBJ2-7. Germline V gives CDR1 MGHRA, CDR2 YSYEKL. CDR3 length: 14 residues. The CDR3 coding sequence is TGCGCCAGCAGCCCCCCGGGTAGCGCCTACGAGCAGTACTTC. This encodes CASSPPGSAYEQYF.

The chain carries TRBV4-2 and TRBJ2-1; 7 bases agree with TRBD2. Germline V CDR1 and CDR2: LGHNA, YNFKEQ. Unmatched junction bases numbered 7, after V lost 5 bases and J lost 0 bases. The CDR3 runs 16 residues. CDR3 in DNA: TGTGCCAGCAGCGGGCGAGGCGGGAGCTCCTACAATGAGCAGTTCTTC. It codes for CASSGRGGSSYNEQFF.

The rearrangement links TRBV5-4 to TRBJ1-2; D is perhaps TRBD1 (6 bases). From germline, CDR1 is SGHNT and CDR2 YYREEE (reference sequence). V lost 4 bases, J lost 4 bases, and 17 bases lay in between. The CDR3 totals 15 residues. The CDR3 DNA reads TGTGCCAGCAGCCCTACCCCCGGACAGACCTATGGCTACACCTTC. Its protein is CASSPTPGQTYGYTF.

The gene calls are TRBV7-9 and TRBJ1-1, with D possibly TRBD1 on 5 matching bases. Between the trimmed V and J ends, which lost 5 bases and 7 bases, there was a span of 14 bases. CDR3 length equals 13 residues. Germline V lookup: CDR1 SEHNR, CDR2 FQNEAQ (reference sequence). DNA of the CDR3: TGTGCCAGCAGCACGGGGGGAGGGGTTGAAGCTTTCTTT. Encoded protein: CASSTGGGVEAFF.

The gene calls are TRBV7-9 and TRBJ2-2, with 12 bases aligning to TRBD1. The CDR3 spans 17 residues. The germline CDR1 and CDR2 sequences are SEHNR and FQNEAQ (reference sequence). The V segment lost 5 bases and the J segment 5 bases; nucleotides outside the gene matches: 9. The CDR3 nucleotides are TGTGCCAGCAGCGATAGACCGGGACAGGGGGCGACCGGGGAGCTGTTTTTT. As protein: CASSDRPGQGATGELFF.

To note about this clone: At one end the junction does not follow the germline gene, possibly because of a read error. The CDR3 DNA is TGTGCCAGCAGCTCCTTGGACACATATACGCAGTATTTT. Translating it yields CASSSLDTYTQYF. The V call is TRBV11-1, the J call TRBJ2-3, with D perhaps TRBD1 (5 bases). This CDR3 spans 13 amino acids. CDR1 SGHAT and CDR2 FQDESV come from the germline V gene (reference sequence). Drawing the rest from reference TRBV11-1 and TRBJ2-3, the complete variable domain is EAEVAQSPRYKITEKSQAVAFWCDPISGHATLYWYRQILGQGPELLVQFQDESVVDDSQLPKDRFSAERLKGVDSTLKIQPAELGDSAMYLCASSSLDTYTQYFGPGTRLTVL.

The CDR3 sequence: CASSYSVRDYEQYF. The CDR3 DNA reads TGTGCCAGCAGTTACTCTGTGAGGGACTACGAGCAGTACTTC. The rearrangement uses TRBV6-6 and TRBJ2-7; possibly TRBD2 for D (5 bases). Trimming stripped 0 bases from V and 3 bases from J, with 9 bases between. Germline values: CDR1 MNHNY, CDR2 SVGAGI (reference sequence). The CDR3 has 14 residues.

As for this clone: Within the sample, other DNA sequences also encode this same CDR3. This CDR3 is CASKHTGGSKFYGYTF. The CDR3 coding sequence is TGTGCCAGCAAGCATACAGGGGGCTCTAAATTTTATGGCTACACCTTC. V gene TRBV28 combines with J gene TRBJ1-2; 9 positions match TRBD1. The J segment lost 5 bases and the V segment lost 7 bases, leaving 14 bases of the junction unmatched. CDR3 size: 16 residues. Germline CDR1 MDHEN, CDR2 SYDVKM.

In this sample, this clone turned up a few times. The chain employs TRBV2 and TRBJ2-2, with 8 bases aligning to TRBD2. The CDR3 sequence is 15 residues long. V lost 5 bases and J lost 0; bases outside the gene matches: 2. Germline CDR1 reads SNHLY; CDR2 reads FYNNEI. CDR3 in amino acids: CASSLAGPNTGELFF. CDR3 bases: TGTGCCAGCAGTTTAGCGGGACCGAACACCGGGGAGCTGTTTTTT.